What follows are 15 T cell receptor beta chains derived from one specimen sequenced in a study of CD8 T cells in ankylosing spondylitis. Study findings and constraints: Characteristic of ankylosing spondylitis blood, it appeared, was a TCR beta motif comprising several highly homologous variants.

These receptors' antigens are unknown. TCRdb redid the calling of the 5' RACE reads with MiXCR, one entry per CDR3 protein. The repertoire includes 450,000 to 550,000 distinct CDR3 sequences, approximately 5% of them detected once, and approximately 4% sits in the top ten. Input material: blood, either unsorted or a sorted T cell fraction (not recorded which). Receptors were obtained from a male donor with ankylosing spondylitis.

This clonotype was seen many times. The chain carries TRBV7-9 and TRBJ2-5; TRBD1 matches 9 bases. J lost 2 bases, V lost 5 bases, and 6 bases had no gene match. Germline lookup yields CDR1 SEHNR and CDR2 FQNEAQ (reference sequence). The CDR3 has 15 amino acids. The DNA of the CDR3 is TGTGCCAGCAGCCTTTCAGGACAGGGGCAAGAGACCCAGTACTTC. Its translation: CASSLSGQGQETQYF.

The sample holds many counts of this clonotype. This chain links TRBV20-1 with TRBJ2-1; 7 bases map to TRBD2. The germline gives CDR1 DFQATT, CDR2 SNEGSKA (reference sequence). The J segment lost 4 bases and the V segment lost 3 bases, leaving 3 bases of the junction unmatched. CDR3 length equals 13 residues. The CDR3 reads CSASVGGYNEQFF. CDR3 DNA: TGCAGTGCTAGTGTGGGGGGGTACAATGAGCAGTTCTTC.

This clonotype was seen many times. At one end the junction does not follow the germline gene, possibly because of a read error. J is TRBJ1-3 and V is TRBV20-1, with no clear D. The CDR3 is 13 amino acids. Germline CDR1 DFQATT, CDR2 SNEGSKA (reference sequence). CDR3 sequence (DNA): TGCAGTGCTACATTAGAGGGTCCATCGGAGGGCATTTTT. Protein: CSATLEGPSEGIF.

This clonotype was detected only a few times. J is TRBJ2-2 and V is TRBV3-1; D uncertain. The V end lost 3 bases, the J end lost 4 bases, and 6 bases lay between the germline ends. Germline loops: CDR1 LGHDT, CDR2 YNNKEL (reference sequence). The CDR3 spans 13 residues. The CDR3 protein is CASSHLGTGELFF. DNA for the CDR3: TGTGCCAGCAGCCACCTCGGCACCGGGGAGCTGTTTTTT.

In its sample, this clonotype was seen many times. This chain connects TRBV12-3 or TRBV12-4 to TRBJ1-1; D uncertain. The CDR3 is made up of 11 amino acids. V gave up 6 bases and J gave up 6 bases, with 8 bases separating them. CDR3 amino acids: CASRTSPEAFF. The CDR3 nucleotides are TGTGCCAGCAGGACCTCCCCTGAAGCTTTCTTT.

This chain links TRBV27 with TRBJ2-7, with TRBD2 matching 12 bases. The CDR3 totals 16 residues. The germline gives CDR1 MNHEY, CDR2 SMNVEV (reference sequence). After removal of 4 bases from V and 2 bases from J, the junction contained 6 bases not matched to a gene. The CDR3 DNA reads TGTGCCAGCAGTTCGCTAGCGGGAGGGGGTACCTACGAGCAGTACTTC. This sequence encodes CASSSLAGGGTYEQYF.

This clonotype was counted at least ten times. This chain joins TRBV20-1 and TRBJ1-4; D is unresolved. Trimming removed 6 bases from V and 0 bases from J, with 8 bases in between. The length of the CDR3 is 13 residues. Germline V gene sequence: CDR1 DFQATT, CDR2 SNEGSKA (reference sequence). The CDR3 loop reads CSALTATNEKLFF. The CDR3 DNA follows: TGCAGTGCACTCACTGCAACTAATGAAAAACTGTTTTTT.

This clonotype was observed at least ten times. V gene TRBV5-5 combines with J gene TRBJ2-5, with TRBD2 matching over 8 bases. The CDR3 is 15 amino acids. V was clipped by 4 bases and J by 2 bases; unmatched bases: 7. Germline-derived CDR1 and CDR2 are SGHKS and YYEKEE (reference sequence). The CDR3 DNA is TGTGCCAGCAGCCCAGGGACTAGAATTCAAGAGACCCAGTACTTC. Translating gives CASSPGTRIQETQYF.

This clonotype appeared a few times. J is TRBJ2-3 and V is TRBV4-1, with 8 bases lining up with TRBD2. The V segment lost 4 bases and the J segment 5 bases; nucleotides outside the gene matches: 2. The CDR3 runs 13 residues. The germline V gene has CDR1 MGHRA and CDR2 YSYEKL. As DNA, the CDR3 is TGCGCCAGCAGCCTCCGGGAGGGAGATACGCAGTATTTT. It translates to CASSLREGDTQYF.

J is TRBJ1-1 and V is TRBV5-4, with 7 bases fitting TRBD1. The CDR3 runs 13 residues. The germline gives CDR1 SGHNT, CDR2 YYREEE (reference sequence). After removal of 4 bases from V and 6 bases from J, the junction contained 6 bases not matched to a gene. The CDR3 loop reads CASSGTQGAEAFF. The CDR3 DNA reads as TGTGCCAGCAGCGGGACGCAGGGGGCTGAAGCTTTCTTT. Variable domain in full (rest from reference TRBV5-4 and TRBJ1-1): ETGVTQSPTHLIKTRGQQVTLRCSSQSGHNTVSWYQQALGQGPQFIFQYYREEENGRGNFPPRFSGLQFPNYSSELNVNALELDDSALYLCASSGTQGAEAFFGQGTRLTVV.

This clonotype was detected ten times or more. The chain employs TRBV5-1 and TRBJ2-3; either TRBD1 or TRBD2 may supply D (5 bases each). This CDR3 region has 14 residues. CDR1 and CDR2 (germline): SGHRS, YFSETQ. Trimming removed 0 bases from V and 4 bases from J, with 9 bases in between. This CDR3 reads CASSLERGPDTQYF. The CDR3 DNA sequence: TGCGCCAGCAGCTTGGAGAGGGGACCAGATACGCAGTATTTT.

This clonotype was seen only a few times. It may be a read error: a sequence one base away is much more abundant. CDR3 amino acids: CSASPGCGWEKLFF. The CDR3 nucleotides are TGCAGTGCTAGTCCGGGCTGCGGGTGGGAAAAACTGTTTTTT. The genes are TRBV20-1 and TRBJ1-4; D call uncertain. This CDR3 region has 14 residues. Germline V gene data show CDR1 as DFQATT and CDR2 as SNEGSKA (reference sequence). The V end lost 3 bases, the J end lost 8 bases, and 16 bases lay between the germline ends.

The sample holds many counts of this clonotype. CDR3 sequence: CASSLAGGAYNEQFF. CDR3 coding DNA: TGCGCCAGCAGCCTAGCGGGAGGAGCCTACAATGAGCAGTTCTTC. V and J are TRBV5-1 and TRBJ2-1; 11 positions agree with TRBD2. Germline CDR1 reads SGHRS; CDR2 reads YFSETQ. V was clipped by 4 bases and J by 2 bases; unmatched bases: 2. The CDR3 spans 15 residues.

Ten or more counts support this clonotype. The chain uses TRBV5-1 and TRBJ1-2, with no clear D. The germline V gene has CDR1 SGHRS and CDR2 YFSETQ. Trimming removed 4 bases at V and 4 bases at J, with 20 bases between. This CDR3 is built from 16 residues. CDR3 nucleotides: TGCGCCAGCAGCCTAACCCTACAGAGCGACCCCTATGGCTACACCTTC. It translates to CASSLTLQSDPYGYTF. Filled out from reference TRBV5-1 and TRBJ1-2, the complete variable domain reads KAGVTQTPRYLIKTRGQQVTLSCSPISGHRSVSWYQQTPGQGLQFLFEYFSETQRNKGNFPGRFSGRQFSNSRSEMNVSTLELGDSALYLCASSLTLQSDPYGYTFGSGTRLTVV.

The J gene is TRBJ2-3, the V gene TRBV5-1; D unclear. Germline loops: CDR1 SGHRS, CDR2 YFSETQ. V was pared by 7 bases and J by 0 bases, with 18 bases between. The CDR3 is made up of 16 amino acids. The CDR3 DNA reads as TGCGCCAGCTCTCCGGCACCGACGGATAGCACAGATACGCAGTATTTT. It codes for CASSPAPTDSTDTQYF.